This record looks at one TCR beta chain sequence and its context. Stated time point: blood 2 weeks post-SBRT. Described treatment: 15 Gy SBRT to primary tumor, nephrectomy 4 weeks later. After SBRT, blood was collected at 2 and 4 weeks, plus baseline. This renal cell carcinoma was of the clear cell type. The data originate from a study of radiation and T cells in renal cell carcinoma. There are 17 residues in the CDR3. CDR1 and CDR2 (germline): SEHNR, FQNEAQ (reference sequence). J was trimmed by 6 bases and V by 3 bases; bases with no gene match: 9. The table came from immunoSEQ multiplex PCR; TCRdb's copy has only in-frame clones and leaves some out. The table records about 150,000 clones, about 87% of them present only once.

Material: blood, obtained from a patient whose treatment included radiotherapy and nephrectomy. The chain is built from TRBV7-9 and TRBJ1-6; 9 bases are shared with TRBD1. The TCR sequence derives from a woman aged 45 to 65 with renal cell carcinoma. The CDR3 region is CASSLGDREGGNSPLHF. The CDR3 nucleotides are TGTGCCAGCAGCTTGGGGGACAGGGAAGGCGGTAATTCACCCCTCCACTTT.